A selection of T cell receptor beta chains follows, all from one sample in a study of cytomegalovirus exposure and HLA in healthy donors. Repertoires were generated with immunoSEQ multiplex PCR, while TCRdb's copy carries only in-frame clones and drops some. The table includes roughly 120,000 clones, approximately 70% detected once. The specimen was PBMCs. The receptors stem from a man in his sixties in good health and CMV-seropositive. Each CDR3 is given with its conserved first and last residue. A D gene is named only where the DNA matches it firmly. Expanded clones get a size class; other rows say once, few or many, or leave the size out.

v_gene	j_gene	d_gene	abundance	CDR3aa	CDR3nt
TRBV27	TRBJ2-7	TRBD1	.	CASGTGLHEQYF	TGTGCCAGCGGGACAGGGTTACACGAGCAGTACTTC
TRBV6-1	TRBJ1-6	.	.	CASSRQPNSPLHF	TGTGCCAGCAGTAGACAGCCAAATTCACCCCTCCACTTT
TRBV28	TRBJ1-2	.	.	CASSTPRLGARGYTF	TGTGCCAGCAGTACTCCTCGTTTAGGGGCGAGGGGCTACACCTTC
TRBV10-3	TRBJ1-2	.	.	CAISESEDYGYTF	TGTGCCATCAGTGAGTCGGAGGACTATGGCTACACCTTC
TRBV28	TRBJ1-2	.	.	CASSGVAGQYGYTF	TGTGCCAGCAGTGGCGTCGCAGGGCAATATGGCTACACCTTC
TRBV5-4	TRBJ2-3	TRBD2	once	CASSLRLAGITDTQYF	TGTGCCAGCAGCTTACGGCTAGCGGGGATCACAGATACGCAGTATTTT
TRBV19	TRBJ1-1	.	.	CASSTPGEGVNTEAFF	TGTGCCAGTAGTACCCCCGGGGAGGGGGTGAACACTGAAGCTTTCTTT
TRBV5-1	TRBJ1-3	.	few	CASSPDMTHSGNTIYF	TGCGCCAGCAGCCCTGACATGACCCACTCTGGAAACACCATATATTTT
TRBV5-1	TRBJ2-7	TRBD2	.	CASNPGLAGLSYEQYF	TGCGCCAGCAATCCGGGACTAGCGGGGCTATCCTACGAGCAGTACTTC
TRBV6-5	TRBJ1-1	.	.	CASLRGGMNTEAFF	TGTGCCAGCCTCAGAGGGGGAATGAACACTGAAGCTTTCTTT
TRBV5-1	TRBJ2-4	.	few	CASSPTSLTKNIQYF	TGCGCCAGCAGCCCAACTAGCTTGACCAAAAACATTCAGTACTTC
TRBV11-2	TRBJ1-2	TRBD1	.	CASSLWTGGGGYTF	TGTGCCAGCAGCCTCTGGACAGGGGGCGGTGGCTACACCTTC
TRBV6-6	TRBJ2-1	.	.	CASQRGSDHEQFF	TGTGCCAGCCAACGGGGGTCGGATCATGAGCAGTTCTTC
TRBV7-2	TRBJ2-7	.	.	CASSGLTPYEQYF	TGTGCCAGCAGTGGCCTCACACCCTACGAGCAGTACTTC